This T cell receptor beta chain was sequenced in a study of T cell repertoires in cytomegalovirus infection. Across the whole study: Through public TCR beta signatures, both CMV infection and matching HLA type were indicated.

CDR3 size: 15 residues. Trimming at V came to 5 bases and at J to 4 bases, leaving 9 bases not matched to a gene. This clonotype was counted ten times or more. Antigen: not known. MiXCR, run by TCRdb on the reads, gives a single entry per CDR3 protein. The sample contains about 110,000 distinct CDR3 sequences, over 9% of which appear only once. General study results and limits: Summed frequency of shared TCR beta families picked out CMV carriers who also had the relevant HLA. Predominance within the ex vivo response was attributable to HLA-C-restricted CMV-specific TCR beta clonotypes.

This receptor was obtained from a human donor in good health (CMV status not recorded). Some clones in this sample may be carry-over from other donors' samples. The sample consisted of PBMCs, sequenced either directly or after in vitro stimulation (not recorded which). The V call is TRBV12-3 or TRBV12-4, the J call TRBJ1-2, with 8 positions matching TRBD1. The CDR3 protein is CASSARQGTSYGYTF. CDR3 bases: TGTGCCAGCAGTGCCAGACAGGGGACAAGCTATGGCTACACCTTC.